A selection of T cell receptor beta chains follows, all from one sample in a study of cytotoxic CD8 clonotypes in ibrutinib-treated CLL. Sequencing was performed with immunoSEQ multiplex PCR; in TCRdb, only in-frame clones are kept and a portion is missing. Among about 200,000 clones, roughly three quarters were seen once, and the ten largest hold around 10%. The sequenced sample was PBMCs, obtained after 12 months of ibrutinib treatment. Every receptor here comes from a human donor with chronic lymphocytic leukemia. CDR3s include the opening cysteine and the closing phenylalanine or tryptophan. Each record gives: CDR3 protein, J gene, V gene, CDR3 length.

CASWAGRIDGGNQPQHF	TRBJ1-5	TRBV2	17
CASSLGGWDTEAFF	TRBJ1-1	TRBV7-9	14
CATSSMGSGADTQYF	TRBJ2-3	TRBV7-8	15
CASSPEDRDTGELFF	TRBJ2-2	TRBV18	15
CASSIPTGADTQYF	TRBJ2-3	TRBV5-4	14
CASSPGRQETQYF	TRBJ2-5	TRBV18	13
CASSYGQGAYNEQFF	TRBJ2-1	TRBV6-5	15
CASSSTGNYGYTF	TRBJ1-2	TRBV5-4	13
CASSDDGNYGYTF	TRBJ1-2	TRBV5-1	13
CASSQGCGGWMEETQYF	TRBJ2-5	TRBV21-1	17
CATSNWPGQGHGYTF	TRBJ1-2	TRBV15	15
CASSQDMEETQYF	TRBJ2-5	TRBV14	13
CASILWQGLGNEQFF	TRBJ2-1	TRBV7-2	15
CASSSPTRSYNEQFF	TRBJ2-1	TRBV11-2	15
CASSFKGLEAFF	TRBJ1-1	TRBV5-1	12
CASSLMAGFSGANVLTF	TRBJ2-6	TRBV27	17
CASTDSAPYEQYF	TRBJ2-7	TRBV25-1	13
CASSLGNSPLHF	TRBJ1-6	TRBV2	12
CASTPTVVGELFF	TRBJ2-2	TRBV6-1	13
CASSLSPSATQYF	TRBJ2-5	TRBV7-2	13
CASSRTGGKNSPLHF	TRBJ1-6	TRBV7-3	15
CASSLDPRETQYF	TRBJ2-5	TRBV5-4	13